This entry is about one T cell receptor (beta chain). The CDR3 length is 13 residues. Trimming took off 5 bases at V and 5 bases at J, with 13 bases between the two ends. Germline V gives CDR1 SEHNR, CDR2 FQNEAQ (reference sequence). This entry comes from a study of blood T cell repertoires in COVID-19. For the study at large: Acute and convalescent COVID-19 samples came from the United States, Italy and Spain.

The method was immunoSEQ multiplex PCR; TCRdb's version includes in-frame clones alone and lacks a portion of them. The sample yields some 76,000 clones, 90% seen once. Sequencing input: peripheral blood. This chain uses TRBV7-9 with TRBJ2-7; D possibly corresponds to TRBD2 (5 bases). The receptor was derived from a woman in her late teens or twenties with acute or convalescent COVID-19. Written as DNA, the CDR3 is TGTGCCAGCAGCCCCCCCGGGGTCAACGAGCAGTACTTC. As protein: CASSPPGVNEQYF.